The 5 T cell receptor beta chains given below trace back to one sample, sequenced in a study of monozygotic twins with inflammatory bowel disease. Each CDR3 protein gets one entry in TCRdb, which reprocessed the 5' RACE reads and gives no DNA. The table for this sample gives about 160,000 distinct CDR3 sequences. The sequenced sample was blood. The receptors derive from a human donor with ulcerative colitis or Crohn's disease, or a healthy co-twin of an affected twin (not recorded which).

V and J are TRBV6-1 and TRBJ2-3; TCRdb proposes TRBD1, but this gene call is untestable without DNA. Germline lookup yields CDR1 MNHNS and CDR2 SASEGT. The CDR3 extends over 13 amino acids. This CDR3 reads CASSRTGTDTQYF.

The J gene is TRBJ1-1, the V gene TRBV20-1; TCRdb selects TRBD1, and the lack of DNA leaves this call unchecked. The CDR3 has 14 residues. The germline CDR1 and CDR2 sequences are DFQATT and SNEGSKA (reference sequence). This CDR3 reads CSARENRGSTEAFF.

The chain's CDR3 is CASSIEDGNMGVNEKLFF. V gene TRBV9 combines with J gene TRBJ1-4; the D call from TCRdb, TRBD1, cannot be confirmed without DNA. Germline-derived CDR1 and CDR2 are SGDLS and YYNGEE. The CDR3 sequence is 18 residues long.

J is TRBJ1-4 and V is TRBV20-1; with no DNA, the TCRdb D assignment of TRBD1 cannot be verified. CDR3 size: 14 residues. CDR1 DFQATT and CDR2 SNEGSKA come from the germline V gene (reference sequence). CDR3: CSAERDIEGEKLFF.

This CDR3 reads CASSMGGPLNEQYF. The rearrangement joins TRBV19 to TRBJ2-7; TCRdb names TRBD2, which stays unverified in the absence of DNA. This CDR3 has 14 residues. CDR1 is LNHDA and CDR2 is SQIVND in the germline V gene (reference sequence).